A selection of T cell receptor beta chains follows, all from one sample in a study of tumor and adjacent non-tumor tissue in lung cancer. TCRdb recomputed calls from the multiplex PCR reads with MiXCR, one row per CDR3 protein. The sample consists of roughly 67,000 distinct CDR3 sequences, 65% to 80% of them appearing once. Sequenced input: distant non-tumor lung tissue. These TCRs come from a man in his 60s with non-small cell lung cancer. Each CDR3 is given with its conserved first and last residue. Fields, in order: J gene, V gene, clone size, D gene, CDR3 protein, CDR3 DNA. D genes are given only for firm matches. Clone size, where shown, is once, few, many, or a class for clones that have expanded.

j_gene: TRBJ2-3
v_gene: TRBV6-2/TRBV6-3
abundance: .
d_gene: TRBD2
CDR3aa: CASSYRTSGSDTQYF
CDR3nt: TGTGCCAGCAGTTACCGGACTAGCGGGTCAGATACACAATATTTT

j_gene: TRBJ2-3
v_gene: TRBV13
abundance: .
d_gene: .
CDR3aa: CASSLVRQSTDTLYF
CDR3nt: TGTGCCAGCAGCTTAGTGAGACAGAGCACAGATACGCTGTATTTT

j_gene: TRBJ2-6
v_gene: TRBV18
abundance: .
d_gene: .
CDR3aa: CASSPSGHRPANILTF
CDR3nt: TGTGCCAGCTCACCAAGCGGCCACCGGCCGGCCAACATCCTGACTTTC

j_gene: TRBJ2-1
v_gene: TRBV20-1
abundance: many
d_gene: TRBD1
CDR3aa: CSAVRGSSYNEQFF
CDR3nt: TGCAGTGCTGTCAGGGGGAGCTCCTACAATGAGCAGTTCTTC

j_gene: TRBJ2-1
v_gene: TRBV11-3
abundance: .
d_gene: .
CDR3aa: CASSFTAGGLGKQFF
CDR3nt: TGTGCCAGCAGCTTTACGGCGGGTGGGCTCGGTAAGCAGTTCTTC

j_gene: TRBJ2-2
v_gene: TRBV6-5
abundance: .
d_gene: TRBD2
CDR3aa: CAISYQAGVTGELLF
CDR3nt: TGTGCCATCAGCTACCAAGCGGGAGTCACCGGGGAGCTGCTTTTT

j_gene: TRBJ1-1
v_gene: TRBV12-3/TRBV12-4
abundance: .
d_gene: TRBD1
CDR3aa: CASSHDRDTEAFF
CDR3nt: TGTGCCAGCAGTCACGACAGGGACACTGAAGCTTTCTTT

j_gene: TRBJ1-2
v_gene: TRBV6-5
abundance: once
d_gene: .
CDR3aa: CATSFQAGVAYGYTF
CDR3nt: TGTGCCACCAGTTTCCAAGCAGGGGTCGCCTATGGCTACACCTTC

j_gene: TRBJ2-7
v_gene: TRBV5-6
abundance: .
d_gene: TRBD1
CDR3aa: CASSSGQGAVKHF
CDR3nt: TGTGCCAGCAGCTCGGGACAGGGGGCTGTGAAGCACTTC

j_gene: TRBJ2-7
v_gene: TRBV6-5
abundance: .
d_gene: .
CDR3aa: CTSSYRLDIQQYF
CDR3nt: TGTACCAGCAGTTACCGACTGGACATCCAGCAGTACTTC

j_gene: TRBJ2-3
v_gene: TRBV4-2
abundance: medium-sized
d_gene: TRBD2
CDR3aa: CASSQGPSGSGDTQYF
CDR3nt: TGTGCCAGCAGCCAAGGCCCTAGCGGGAGTGGGGATACGCAGTATTTT

j_gene: TRBJ2-1
v_gene: TRBV4-1
abundance: once
d_gene: .
CDR3aa: CASNQERNYSEQLF
CDR3nt: TGCGCCAGCAACCAAGAACGCAACTACAGTGAGCAGCTCTTC

j_gene: TRBJ2-1
v_gene: TRBV20-1
abundance: .
d_gene: .
CDR3aa: CSAIDRTGSGENYNEQSF
CDR3nt: TGCAGTGCTATAGATCGCACGGGTAGCGGAGAAAATTACAATGAGCAGTCCTTC

j_gene: TRBJ2-3
v_gene: TRBV24-1
abundance: .
d_gene: TRBD2
CDR3aa: CATSDSLAGGASSTDTRYF
CDR3nt: TGTGCCACTAGTGATTCTCTAGCGGGAGGGGCCTCCAGCACAGATACGCGGTATTTT

j_gene: TRBJ1-1
v_gene: TRBV28
abundance: .
d_gene: .
CDR3aa: CASRSTATEAFF
CDR3nt: TGTGCCAGCAGATCGACTGCCACTGAAGCTTTTTTT

j_gene: TRBJ2-1
v_gene: TRBV13
abundance: .
d_gene: .
CDR3aa: CDSILSRTWLGEQFF
CDR3nt: TGTGACAGCATCTTATCCCGAACATGGTTGGGTGAGCAGTTCTTC